This TCR beta chain appears in the sequencing data of a study of blood T cells in healthy people across ages. There are many counts of this clonotype. Together with a sample-barcoded 5' primer, a J-beta primer mix was included in a second PCR lasting roughly 6 to 12 cycles. TCRdb re-called the 5' RACE reads with MiXCR, one entry per CDR3 protein. This repertoire shows about 620,000 distinct CDR3 sequences, 45% to 60% found once; its top ten account for approximately 13%. Each sample yielded at least 5.5 micrograms of PBMC total RNA. Trimming cost V 7 bases and J 7 bases, with 15 bases left between them. The CDR3 runs 13 residues. Germline CDR1 and CDR2: SNHLY and FYNNEI.

This TCR derives from a woman at least 80 years old in good health. V is TRBV2 and J is TRBJ2-3; possible D gene TRBD1, 5 bases. The sequenced material came from blood. The CDR3: CASTQGPDHTQYF. CDR3 coding DNA: TGTGCCAGCACCCAGGGTCCCGATCATACGCAGTATTTT.